This paragraph reports one TCR beta chain. This record belongs to a study of cytomegalovirus exposure and HLA in healthy donors. Researchers ran the PCR with 60 Vbeta and 13 Jbeta primers. Authors' processing steps: Counted up in a later analysis, unique TCR beta chains came to roughly 80 million, with roughly 11 million shared. Assay: immunoSEQ multiplex PCR; the TCRdb copy retains only in-frame clones and omits some. The D gene and trimming were derived from the DNA, and the V and J assignments and clone size from that table. Among about 160,000 clones listed, roughly 84% were seen once. The length of the CDR3 is 12 residues. The V and J ends lost 0 bases and 3 bases respectively, with 6 bases between them. Germline V lookup: CDR1 GTSNPN, CDR2 SVGIG (reference sequence).

The V and J genes are TRBV30 and TRBJ2-7; a possible D gene is TRBD2 (5 bases). The clonotype comes from a woman between 18 and 30 years old in good health and CMV-seronegative. The sample taken for sequencing was PBMCs. CDR3 DNA: TGTGCCTGGAGTGTAGGACTCTACGAGCAGTACTTC. It yields the protein CAWSVGLYEQYF.